The text below deals with one T cell receptor beta chain. This record comes from a study of T cell clones after liver transplantation. Profiling relied on immunoSEQ multiplex PCR, and the TCRdb table lists in-frame clones only, not all of them. The table records 50,000 to 55,000 clones, 55% to 85% of them present only once. The V and J ends lost 2 bases and 2 bases respectively, with 10 bases between them. This CDR3 has 14 residues. CDR1 and CDR2 (germline): KGHSH, LQKENI. The chain uses TRBV18 and TRBJ2-7; D gene uncertain. Material: CD4+ T cells from blood, obtained around 54 months after liver transplant. The source of this sequence is a human patient who received a liver transplant. A subset of T cells may come from the graft donor. The DNA for the CDR3 is TGTGCCAGCTCACCAGGTGGCCCCACCTACGAGCAGTACTTC. Translation gives CASSPGGPTYEQYF.